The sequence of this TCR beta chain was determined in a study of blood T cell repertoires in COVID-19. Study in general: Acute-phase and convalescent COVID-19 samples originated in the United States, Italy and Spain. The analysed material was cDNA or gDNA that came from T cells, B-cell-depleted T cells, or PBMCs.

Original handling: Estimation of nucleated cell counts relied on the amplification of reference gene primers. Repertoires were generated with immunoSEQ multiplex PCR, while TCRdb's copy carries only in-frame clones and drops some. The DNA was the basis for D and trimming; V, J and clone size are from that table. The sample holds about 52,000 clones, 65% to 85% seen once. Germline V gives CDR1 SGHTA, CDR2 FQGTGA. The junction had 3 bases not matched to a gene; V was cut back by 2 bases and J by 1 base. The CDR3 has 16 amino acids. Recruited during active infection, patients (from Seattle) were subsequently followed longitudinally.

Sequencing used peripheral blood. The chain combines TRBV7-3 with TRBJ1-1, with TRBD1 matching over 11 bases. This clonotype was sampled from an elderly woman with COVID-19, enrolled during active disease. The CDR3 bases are TGTGCCAGCAGCTTACAAGGGACAGGGGGGAACACTGAAGCTTTCTTT. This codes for CASSLQGTGGNTEAFF.